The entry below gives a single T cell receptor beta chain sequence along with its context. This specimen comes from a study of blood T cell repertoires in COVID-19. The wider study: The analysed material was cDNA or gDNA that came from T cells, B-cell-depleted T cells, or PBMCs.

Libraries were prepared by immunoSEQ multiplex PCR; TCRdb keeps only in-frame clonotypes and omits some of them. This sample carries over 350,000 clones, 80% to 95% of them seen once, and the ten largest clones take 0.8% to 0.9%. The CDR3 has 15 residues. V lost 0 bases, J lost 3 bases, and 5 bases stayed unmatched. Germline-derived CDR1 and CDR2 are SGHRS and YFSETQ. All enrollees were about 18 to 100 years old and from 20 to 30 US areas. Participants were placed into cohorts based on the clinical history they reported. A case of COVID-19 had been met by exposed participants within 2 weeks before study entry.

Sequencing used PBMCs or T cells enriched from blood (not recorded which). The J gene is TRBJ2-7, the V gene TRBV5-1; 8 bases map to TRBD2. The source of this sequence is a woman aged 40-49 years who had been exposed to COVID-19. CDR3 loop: CASSLEGGGYYEQYF. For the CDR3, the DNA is TGCGCCAGCAGCTTGGAGGGCGGGGGGTACTACGAGCAGTACTTC. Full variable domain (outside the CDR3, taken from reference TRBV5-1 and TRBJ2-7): KAGVTQTPRYLIKTRGQQVTLSCSPISGHRSVSWYQQTPGQGLQFLFEYFSETQRNKGNFPGRFSGRQFSNSRSEMNVSTLELGDSALYLCASSLEGGGYYEQYFGPGTRLTVT.